The 30 T cell receptor beta chains listed next were all sequenced from one sample in a study of blood T cells in healthy people across ages. A second PCR, run for about 6 to 11 cycles, used a sample-barcoded 5' primer plus a J-beta primer mix. TCRdb processed the 5' RACE reads anew with MiXCR; each CDR3 protein has one entry. The table includes a few hundred thousand distinct CDR3 sequences, 25% to 30% detected once. Sequencing was done on a sample of blood. The receptors come from a woman between 65 and 79 years old in good health.

V gene TRBV28 combines with J gene TRBJ2-6; no clear D. The CDR3 contains 16 residues. Per the germline V gene, CDR1 is MDHEN and CDR2 is SYDVKM. V dropped 4 bases and J dropped 0 bases, with 10 bases sitting between them. The CDR3 DNA reads as TGTGCCAGCAGTTGGTCTTCGCTCTCTGGGGCCAACGTCCTGACTTTC. The encoded protein is CASSWSSLSGANVLTF.

This clonotype was detected a few times. This sequence joins TRBV20-1 and TRBJ2-7, with 11 nucleotides matching TRBD1. J lost 3 bases, V lost 3 bases, and 4 bases had no gene match. Germline V lookup: CDR1 DFQATT, CDR2 SNEGSKA (reference sequence). The CDR3 is 14 residues long. CDR3 sequence: CSARGDRGVYEQYF. The CDR3 bases are TGCAGTGCTAGGGGGGACAGGGGGGTCTACGAGCAGTACTTC.

The CDR3 is CASSSSGASSYNEQFF. CDR3 DNA sequence: TGTGCCAGCAGTAGTAGCGGGGCCAGCTCCTACAATGAGCAGTTCTTC. The chain combines TRBV2 with TRBJ2-1, with TRBD2 matching over 8 bases. The germline CDR1 and CDR2 sequences are SNHLY and FYNNEI. The J segment lost 0 bases and the V segment lost 5 bases, leaving 6 bases of the junction unmatched. There are 16 residues in the CDR3.

This clonotype was seen a few times. The rearrangement uses TRBV15 and TRBJ2-5; no firm D call. Matching the DNA end better, TRBJ2-1 makes the J call doubtful. The CDR3 is 14 residues long. Germline CDR1 and CDR2: LNHNV and YYDKDF (reference sequence). Written as DNA, the CDR3 is TGTGCCACCAGCAGAGACCTTGGTTTTAATGAGCAGTTCTTC. It codes for CATSRDLGFNEQFF.

This clonotype was counted between two and nine times. The chain is built from TRBV2 and TRBJ2-7, with 13 bases fitting TRBD2. The germline CDR1 and CDR2 sequences are SNHLY and FYNNEI. CDR3 length: 14 amino acids. Trimming took 5 bases from V and 6 from J; bases not matched to a gene: 4. CDR3 sequence (DNA): TGTGCCAGCAGTACTAGCGGGAGGGCGGGCGAGCAGTACTTC. Translation: CASSTSGRAGEQYF. The whole variable domain, filled in from reference TRBV2 and TRBJ2-7, reads EPEVTQTPSHQVTQMGQEVILRCVPISNHLYFYWYRQILGQKVEFLVSFYNNEISEKSEIFDDQFSVERPDGSNFTLKIRSTKLEDSAMYFCASSTSGRAGEQYFGPGTRLTVT.

This rearrangement joins TRBV5-1 to TRBJ2-5; D not certain. V shed 0 bases and J shed 4 bases, with 7 bases lying between them. The CDR3 runs 13 residues. Germline CDR1 reads SGHRS; CDR2 reads YFSETQ. CDR3 DNA: TGCGCCAGCAGCTTGGAGGGATCAGAGACCCAGTACTTC. This codes for CASSLEGSETQYF.

On this clonotype itself: The junction departs from the called germline gene at one end, perhaps through a read error. The chain couples TRBV20-1 to TRBJ2-3, with 8 nucleotides matching TRBD2. CDR3 length: 16 residues. The germline V gene encodes CDR1 DFQATT and CDR2 SNEGSKA (reference sequence). This CDR3 is CSANLAGRGSTHTQYF. CDR3 bases: TGCAGTGCCAATTTAGCGGGAAGGGGAAGCACACATACGCAGTATTTT.

The J gene is TRBJ2-5, the V gene TRBV28; 8 nucleotides align to TRBD1. The J call may be wrong; the DNA end is better matched by TRBJ2-1. The CDR3 has 12 residues. Germline lookup yields CDR1 MDHEN and CDR2 SYDVKM. The CDR3, as DNA: TGTGCCAGCAGATCAGGGGGCCTTGAGCAGTTCTTC. Protein sequence: CASRSGGLEQFF.

The J gene is TRBJ2-5, the V gene TRBV20-1, with a tentative D call TRBD2 (5 bases). The J call is in doubt because the DNA end fits TRBJ2-1 better. Germline lookup yields CDR1 DFQATT and CDR2 SNEGSKA (reference sequence). The CDR3 consists of 15 residues. As DNA, the CDR3 is TGCAGTGCTAGACTAGCTCGCATGGCCCCCAATGAGCAGTTCTTC. Its protein product is CSARLARMAPNEQFF.

The rearrangement uses TRBV5-5 and TRBJ1-5, with D uncertain. CDR1 is SGHKS, CDR2 YYEKEE, per germline (reference sequence). Trimming pared 0 bases from V and 0 bases from J, leaving 10 bases between. The CDR3 has 16 residues. In nucleotides, the CDR3 is TGTGCCAGCAGCTTGGGAGACAACAATAGCAATCAGCCCCAGCATTTT. Translated: CASSLGDNNSNQPQHF.

J is TRBJ1-1 and V is TRBV3-1; 8 nucleotides align to TRBD1. J was trimmed by 7 bases and V by 5 bases; bases with no gene match: 9. Germline-derived CDR1 and CDR2 are LGHDT and YNNKEL (reference sequence). The CDR3 length is 14 residues. In DNA form, the CDR3 reads TGTGCCAGCAGCTCAAGCCAGGGGGCTCTTGAAGCTTTCTTT. Translation: CASSSSQGALEAFF.

On this clonotype itself: The junction does not match germline at one end; this may be a read error. The rearrangement uses TRBV14 and TRBJ2-5; no clear D. Looked up from germline, CDR1 is SGHDN and CDR2 is FVKESK. This CDR3 is 16 amino acids long. The CDR3 region has the DNA TGTACCAGCAGCCAAGTGGGCGGACCCGGCCAAGAGACCCAGTACTTC. Its protein product is CTSSQVGGPGQETQYF.

This clonotype was observed many times. This chain links TRBV5-5 with TRBJ2-1; 8 bases agree with TRBD2. CDR1 and CDR2 from the germline V gene are SGHKS and YYEKEE (reference sequence). This CDR3 has 15 residues. V lost 3 bases to trimming and J lost 1 base; unmatched junction nucleotides: 3. CDR3 sequence: CASSSSGPSYNEQFF. CDR3 in DNA: TGTGCCAGCAGCTCTAGCGGGCCATCCTACAATGAGCAGTTCTTC.

The genes are TRBV20-1 and TRBJ2-1, with 7 bases matching TRBD2. The end of the DNA fits TRBJ2-5 better, so the J call may be wrong. Germline V gene lookup returns CDR1 DFQATT and CDR2 SNEGSKA (reference sequence). The CDR3 runs 13 residues. The CDR3 here is CSASLTSVETQYF. CDR3 sequence (DNA): TGCAGTGCTAGTCTTACTAGCGTAGAGACCCAGTACTTC.

The sample holds a few counts of this clonotype. J is TRBJ2-5 and V is TRBV7-2; a possible D gene is TRBD1 (5 bases). The tail of the sequence fits TRBJ2-7 better, so the J call may be wrong. This CDR3 has 15 residues. CDR1 and CDR2 (germline): SGHTA, FQGNSA. CDR3 DNA: TGTGCCAGCAGCTTAAGTGTGGACAAACCCTACGAGCAGTACTTC. This sequence encodes CASSLSVDKPYEQYF.

This clonotype turned up a few times. The V and J genes are TRBV20-1 and TRBJ2-5; D not resolved. The closer fit of TRBJ2-1 to the DNA end suggests the J call may be wrong. This CDR3 has 12 residues. Germline V lookup: CDR1 DFQATT, CDR2 SNEGSKA (reference sequence). This chain's CDR3 is CSARIPYNEQFF. The CDR3 coding sequence is TGCAGTGCTAGAATACCTTACAATGAGCAGTTCTTC.

V gene TRBV20-1 combines with J gene TRBJ2-3; D gene uncertain. Deletions cut 1 base from V and 5 bases from J, with 7 bases between. Germline values: CDR1 DFQATT, CDR2 SNEGSKA (reference sequence). The CDR3 consists of 12 residues. In nucleotides, the CDR3 is TGCAGTGCTAGAGCGGCAGAAGATACGCAGTATTTT. Its protein is CSARAAEDTQYF.

The rearrangement links TRBV7-2 to TRBJ2-4, with D perhaps TRBD2 (6 bases). Trimming pared 4 bases from V and 4 bases from J, leaving 14 bases between. Germline V lookup: CDR1 SGHTA, CDR2 FQGNSA. The CDR3 has 15 residues. CDR3 loop: CASSWAEGTKNIQYF. The CDR3 DNA follows: TGTGCCAGCAGCTGGGCGGAGGGTACAAAAAACATTCAGTACTTC. Based on the CDR3 plus reference TRBV7-2 and TRBJ2-4, the full variable domain is GAGVSQSPSNKVTEKGKDVELRCDPISGHTALYWYRQSLGQGLEFLIYFQGNSAPDKSGLPSDRFSAERTGGSVSTLTIQRTQQEDSAVYLCASSWAEGTKNIQYFGAGTRLSVL.

A word on this clonotype: It may be a read error: a sequence one base away is much more abundant. The V gene is TRBV7-3, the J gene TRBJ2-1; 8 bases map to TRBD2. J lost 7 bases, V lost 5 bases, and 7 bases had no gene match. The CDR3 totals 14 residues. Per germline, CDR1 SGHTA and CDR2 FQGTGA. The CDR3 sequence is CASSVAGPLNEQFF. The CDR3 coding sequence is TGTGCCAGCAGCGTAGCGGGACCACTAAATGAGCAGTTCTTC. The whole variable domain, filled in from reference TRBV7-3 and TRBJ2-1, reads GAGVSQTPSNKVTEKGKYVELRCDPISGHTALYWYRQSLGQGPEFLIYFQGTGAADDSGLPNDRFFAVRPEGSVSTLKIQRTERGDSAVYLCASSVAGPLNEQFFGPGTRLTVL.

This clonotype was seen more than once but under ten times. The chain has TRBV14 and TRBJ2-1; the match to TRBD2 covers 7 bases. Germline V gene sequence: CDR1 SGHDN, CDR2 FVKESK. The CDR3 sequence is 19 residues long. The J segment lost 8 bases and the V segment lost 1 base, leaving 20 bases of the junction unmatched. CDR3 amino acids: CASSQAKMGRSGWYYEQFF. The CDR3 bases are TGTGCCAGCAGCCAAGCGAAGATGGGACGTAGCGGGTGGTACTATGAGCAGTTCTTC.

The chain links TRBV5-1 to TRBJ2-3; tentative D call: TRBD1 (6 bases). The CDR3 consists of 16 residues. The V end was cut by 4 bases, the J end by 4 bases, with 19 bases between. The germline CDR1 and CDR2 sequences are SGHRS and YFSETQ. The CDR3 bases are TGCGCCAGCAGCACCGCCACAGGGATTTGGGCAGATACGCAGTATTTT. Translated, it gives CASSTATGIWADTQYF.

This clonotype was counted between two and nine times. V and J are TRBV28 and TRBJ1-4; 7 nucleotides align to TRBD1. In germline, CDR1 is MDHEN, CDR2 SYDVKM. The CDR3 has 15 residues. Losses at the gene ends were 4 bases for V and 3 bases for J; bases not matched to a gene: 5. The CDR3 DNA reads as TGTGCCAGCAGTTCCCGGGGACAGTCTAATGAAAAACTGTTTTTT. Its translation: CASSSRGQSNEKLFF.

The rearrangement links TRBV20-1 to TRBJ2-7; D perhaps matches TRBD1 (6 bases). This CDR3 has 18 residues. CDR1 and CDR2 (germline): DFQATT, SNEGSKA (reference sequence). The ends were cut back, 4 bases at V and 0 bases at J, with 25 bases in the middle. The CDR3 bases are TGCAGTGCTACCTCTGCCCCGACAGGCCCTAGCCCCTCCTACGAGCAGTACTTC. Its translation: CSATSAPTGPSPSYEQYF.

V is TRBV7-9 and J is TRBJ2-1, with D unresolved. The CDR3 runs to 17 residues. Per germline, CDR1 SEHNR and CDR2 FQNEAQ (reference sequence). V was clipped by 4 bases and J by 2 bases, with 18 bases between them. The CDR3 region has the DNA TGTGCCAGCAGCTCCAGACTGGGTCCCCCACCCTACAATGAGCAGTTCTTC. Translation: CASSSRLGPPPYNEQFF.

In DNA, the CDR3 is TGTGCCAGCAGCATGTACCAAGAGACCCAGTACTTC. It translates to CASSMYQETQYF. The chain carries TRBV7-2 and TRBJ2-5; D gene ambiguous. The germline V gene has CDR1 SGHTA and CDR2 FQGNSA. Deletions cut 5 bases from V and 0 bases from J, with 4 bases between. The length of the CDR3 is 12 residues. Together with reference TRBV7-2 and TRBJ2-5, the CDR3 gives the full variable domain: GAGVSQSPSNKVTEKGKDVELRCDPISGHTALYWYRQSLGQGLEFLIYFQGNSAPDKSGLPSDRFSAERTGGSVSTLTIQRTQQEDSAVYLCASSMYQETQYFGPGTRLLVL.

Worth noting for this clonotype: One end of the junction fails to match germline, which may point to a read error. The J gene is TRBJ2-2, the V gene TRBV29-1; weak D call: TRBD2 (5 bases). Germline CDR1 reads SQVTM; CDR2 reads ANQGSEA. This CDR3 is built from 13 residues. CDR3 loop: CCVVSKSGGELFF. In nucleotides, the CDR3 is TGCTGCGTTGTTTCAAAAAGCGGCGGGGAGCTGTTTTTT.

This clonotype was counted at least ten times. The rearrangement links TRBV4-3 to TRBJ1-4; D unresolved. V lost 1 base and J 7 bases, leaving 16 bases between the germline ends. CDR3 length equals 16 residues. Germline assignment: CDR1 LGHNA and CDR2 YSLEER. CDR3 in amino acids: CASSQGRAGLVEKLFF. Here the CDR3 DNA reads TGCGCCAGCAGCCAAGGAAGGGCAGGCTTGGTTGAAAAACTGTTTTTT.

In its sample, this clonotype was seen many times. This chain links TRBV29-1 with TRBJ1-2, with 10 bases aligning to TRBD1. CDR3 size: 13 residues. With 7 bases clipped from V and 6 bases from J, the junction kept 8 bases outside the gene matches. Germline CDR1 is SQVTM and CDR2 is ANQGSEA. The CDR3 DNA sequence: TGCAGCGGTTCAGGGGACAGGGGTAATGGCTACACCTTC. Protein product: CSGSGDRGNGYTF.

This chain uses TRBV11-2 with TRBJ1-2; D is possibly TRBD1 (6 bases). The length of the CDR3 is 14 residues. From germline, CDR1 is SGHAT and CDR2 FQNNGV. V gave up 1 base and J gave up 4 bases, with 10 bases separating them. The CDR3 sequence is CASSLVLGAYGYTF. CDR3 DNA sequence: TGTGCCAGCAGCTTAGTTCTGGGGGCCTATGGCTACACCTTC.

J is TRBJ2-5 and V is TRBV28; perhaps TRBD2 as D (7 bases). The CDR3 runs 16 residues. Per the germline V gene, CDR1 is MDHEN and CDR2 is SYDVKM. Trimming left V 2 bases short and J 5 bases short, with 18 bases between. CDR3 DNA sequence: TGTGCCAGCAGTTTAACGGGGGGCGCGGCTCAGGAGACCCAGTACTTC. This gives the protein CASSLTGGAAQETQYF. The full variable domain, completed using reference TRBV28 and TRBJ2-5, is DVKVTQSSRYLVKRTGEKVFLECVQDMDHENMFWYRQDPGLGLRLIYFSYDVKMKEKGDIPEGYSVSREKKERFSLILESASTNQTSMYLCASSLTGGAAQETQYFGPGTRLLVL.